Presented here are 18 T cell receptor beta chains from one specimen sequenced in a study of T-cell memory formation after mild COVID-19. TCRdb re-derived calls from the 5' RACE reads in MiXCR, one entry per CDR3 protein. The sample has roughly 500,000 distinct CDR3 sequences, roughly 20% seen once. Sequencing was performed on PBMCs or a T cell subset sorted from them (not recorded which). These receptors originate from an adult woman who had mild COVID-19 (a few samples of this study predate the infection). Cell type and time point are not known.

The gene calls are TRBV19 and TRBJ2-7; 8 bases align to TRBD1. Unmatched junction bases numbered 4, after V lost 1 base and J lost 2 bases. Germline loops: CDR1 LNHDA, CDR2 SQIVND (reference sequence). The CDR3 loop spans 15 amino acids. The CDR3 loop is CASSIAGTGAYEQYF. The CDR3 bases are TGTGCCAGTAGTATAGCCGGGACAGGTGCCTACGAGCAGTACTTC.

This clonotype was counted between two and nine times. CDR3: CASSLAMRETQYF. For the CDR3, the DNA is TGTGCCAGCAGTTTAGCGATGAGAGAGACCCAGTACTTC. The rearrangement uses TRBV12-3 or TRBV12-4 and TRBJ2-5; D is unresolved. This CDR3 is built from 13 residues. Trimming stripped 0 bases from V and 4 bases from J, with 6 bases between.

This clonotype has only a few counts. The chain joins TRBV27 to TRBJ1-1; 11 positions agree with TRBD1. V was pared by 6 bases and J by 4 bases, with 16 bases of the junction left unmatched. Germline CDR1 reads MNHEY; CDR2 reads SMNVEV (reference sequence). The CDR3 sequence is 18 residues long. CDR3 in amino acids: CASSLRGTGGLVVTEAFF. The DNA for the CDR3 is TGTGCCAGCAGCTTAAGGGGGACAGGGGGTCTCGTGGTCACTGAAGCTTTCTTT.

This clonotype was recorded a few times. J is TRBJ1-2 and V is TRBV4-1; TRBD1 matches 8 bases. Trimming cost V 0 bases and J 4 bases; bases outside gene matches: 4. The CDR3 loop spans 15 amino acids. Per germline, CDR1 MGHRA and CDR2 YSYEKL. CDR3 nucleotides: TGCGCCAGCAGCCAAGAGGCAGGGGGCAGCTATGGCTACACCTTC. Amino acid sequence: CASSQEAGGSYGYTF.

This clonotype appeared a few times. This sequence joins TRBV27 and TRBJ2-5, with unresolved D. The CDR3 totals 16 residues. The V end was cut by 3 bases, the J end by 4 bases, with 18 bases between. Germline V gene lookup returns CDR1 MNHEY and CDR2 SMNVEV (reference sequence). CDR3 nucleotides: TGTGCCAGCAGTTTCACCGGGCCAAAATGGGGAGAGACCCAGTACTTC. Protein product: CASSFTGPKWGETQYF.

This clonotype occurred a few times. This chain connects TRBV9 to TRBJ2-5; D unclear. Trimming cost V 0 bases and J 3 bases, with 3 bases left between them. CDR1 SGDLS and CDR2 YYNGEE come from the germline V gene. The CDR3 covers 12 residues. Here the CDR3 reads CASSVAEETQYF. DNA of the CDR3: TGTGCCAGCAGCGTAGCGGAAGAGACCCAGTACTTC.

This clonotype showed up just a few times. This chain links TRBV10-3 with TRBJ2-1, with 10 bases fitting TRBD2. J gave up 3 bases and V 6 bases, and 5 bases lay outside the gene matches. The CDR3 has 15 amino acids. Looked up from germline, CDR1 is ENHRY and CDR2 is SYGVKD. The DNA of the CDR3 is TGTGCCATCAGCCTACTAGCGGGGAGCTACAATGAGCAGTTCTTC. It is translated as CAISLLAGSYNEQFF.

This clonotype was counted a few times. The J gene is TRBJ2-2, the V gene TRBV11-2; no clear D. The CDR3 is made up of 15 amino acids. The V end was cut by 6 bases, the J end by 0 bases, with 11 bases between. Per the germline V gene, CDR1 is SGHAT and CDR2 is FQNNGV. The CDR3 region has the DNA TGTGCCAGCAGGCCCCCCATCCCGAACACCGGGGAGCTGTTTTTT. It yields the protein CASRPPIPNTGELFF.

This clonotype was picked up a small number of times. J is TRBJ2-7 and V is TRBV27, with a tentative D call TRBD1 (6 bases). The CDR3 is 11 residues long. CDR1 is MNHEY and CDR2 is SMNVEV in the germline V gene (reference sequence). With 8 bases removed from V and 7 bases from J, the gap between germline ends came to 12 bases. The CDR3 sequence: CASGVTGEQYF. The CDR3 DNA reads as TGTGCCAGCGGGGTAACAGGGGAGCAGTACTTC.

This clonotype was recorded a few times. The CDR3 bases are TGTGCCAGCAGTGACTCGGAGGGGACTAGCACAGATACGCAGTATTTT. The encoded protein is CASSDSEGTSTDTQYF. The gene calls are TRBV6-4 and TRBJ2-3, with D possibly matching TRBD2 (6 bases). The CDR3 length is 16 residues. V lost 0 bases, J lost 0 bases, and 10 bases lay in between. CDR1 and CDR2 (germline): MRHNA, SNTAGT.

The V call is TRBV24-1, the J call TRBJ1-1; 9 nucleotides agree with TRBD1. CDR1 is KGHDR and CDR2 is SFDVKD in the germline V gene. The V and J ends lost 4 bases and 1 base, in that order; junction bases with no gene match: 3. The CDR3 loop spans 15 amino acids. The DNA for the CDR3 is TGTGCCACCAGTGACAGGGGACAGGGGAACACTGAAGCTTTCTTT. Protein product: CATSDRGQGNTEAFF.

This chain joins TRBV30 and TRBJ2-5, with D perhaps matching TRBD1 (6 bases). This CDR3 has 14 residues. Trimming removed 3 bases from V and 2 bases from J, with 13 bases in between. Germline values: CDR1 GTSNPN, CDR2 SVGIG (reference sequence). The CDR3 protein is CAWRGFGQQETQYF. CDR3 sequence (DNA): TGTGCCTGGAGGGGATTCGGACAGCAAGAGACCCAGTACTTC.

This clonotype was recorded a few times. CDR3 nucleotides: TGTGCCAGCAGCCAAGGGACTAGCTCCTCTTACAATGAGCAGTTCTTC. This encodes CASSQGTSSSYNEQFF. The chain links TRBV4-2 to TRBJ2-1; 8 nucleotides align to TRBD2. Losses at the gene ends were 1 base for V and 4 bases for J; bases not matched to a gene: 6. Looked up from germline, CDR1 is LGHNA and CDR2 is YNFKEQ. This CDR3 comprises 16 residues.

This clonotype was observed a handful of times. The rearrangement joins TRBV7-2 to TRBJ2-5; a weak D match, TRBD2 (5 bases). Germline V lookup: CDR1 SGHTA, CDR2 FQGNSA. V lost 0 bases and J 5 bases, leaving 19 bases between the germline ends. The length of the CDR3 is 17 residues. DNA of the CDR3: TGTGCCAGCAGCTTAGCCCTGAAGCGGTATCAACCCGAGACCCAGTACTTC. Its protein product is CASSLALKRYQPETQYF. Full variable domain (missing parts from reference TRBV7-2 and TRBJ2-5): GAGVSQSPSNKVTEKGKDVELRCDPISGHTALYWYRQSLGQGLEFLIYFQGNSAPDKSGLPSDRFSAERTGGSVSTLTIQRTQQEDSAVYLCASSLALKRYQPETQYFGPGTRLLVL.

Only a few counts were recorded for this clonotype. The chain combines TRBV20-1 with TRBJ2-3; D possibly corresponds to TRBD2 (5 bases). V gave up 4 bases and J gave up 5 bases, with 10 bases separating them. Germline assignment: CDR1 DFQATT and CDR2 SNEGSKA (reference sequence). The CDR3 is 12 residues long. Written as DNA, the CDR3 is TGCAGTGCTAATCCCCGGGGAGATACGCAGTATTTT. It translates to CSANPRGDTQYF.

The rearrangement joins TRBV7-6 to TRBJ2-3, with D perhaps assigned TRBD1 or TRBD2 (5 bases each). V lost 5 bases and J lost 4, with 13 bases in between. In germline, CDR1 is SGHVS, CDR2 FNYEAQ. The CDR3 consists of 14 residues. The CDR3 here is CASSLRDPADTQYF. The DNA of the CDR3 is TGTGCCAGCAGCCTCCGGGACCCAGCAGATACGCAGTATTTT.

V usage is TRBV3-1 and J usage is TRBJ1-1; tentative D call: TRBD1 (6 bases). The CDR3 runs 13 residues. Trimming pared 4 bases from V and 6 bases from J, leaving 12 bases between. The germline V gene encodes CDR1 LGHDT and CDR2 YNNKEL (reference sequence). The CDR3, as DNA: TGTGCCAGCAGCCCAACAGGGTTCCCTGAAGCTTTCTTT. This encodes CASSPTGFPEAFF.

In its sample, this clonotype was seen a few times. The V and J genes are TRBV24-1 and TRBJ2-3, with 13 bases lining up with TRBD2. This CDR3 region has 16 residues. J gave up 4 bases and V 2 bases, and 2 bases lay outside the gene matches. Germline V CDR1 and CDR2: KGHDR, SFDVKD. CDR3 DNA sequence: TGTGCCACCAGTGATTCGACTAGCGGGGGGCCAGATACGCAGTATTTT. Its protein is CATSDSTSGGPDTQYF.